Listed here are 7 T cell receptor beta chains from one sample, sequenced in a study of blood T cell repertoires in COVID-19. Clones were read by immunoSEQ multiplex PCR, and TCRdb kept only the in-frame ones, dropping some. Of about 170,000 clones detected, 87% appear once; the ten largest clones hold 3% to 4%. Sequencing was carried out using peripheral blood. Source of these receptors: a man aged 18 to 29 with active or convalescent COVID-19.

The chain uses TRBV5-1 and TRBJ1-2, with TRBD1 identical over 9 bases. Trimming cost V 9 bases and J 6 bases; bases outside gene matches: 6. This CDR3 is built from 12 residues. CDR1 and CDR2 from the germline V gene are SGHRS and YFSETQ. The CDR3 DNA reads as TGCGCCACCAGACAGGGGGTCGATGGCTACACCTTC. Translation gives CATRQGVDGYTF.

The J gene is TRBJ2-3, the V gene TRBV4-1, with D tentatively TRBD1 (5 bases). The V gene lost 1 base and the J gene lost 6 bases, with 17 bases spanning the gap. Per the germline V gene, CDR1 is MGHRA and CDR2 is YSYEKL. The CDR3 has 16 residues. The CDR3 sequence is CASSQVPKGARDTQYF. In DNA, the CDR3 is TGCGCCAGCAGCCAAGTACCAAAAGGGGCCAGGGATACGCAGTATTTT.

The chain combines TRBV27 with TRBJ2-3, with 10 bases matching TRBD2. V trimming: 3 bases; J trimming: 8 bases; junction bases outside the gene matches: 14. The CDR3 loop spans 17 amino acids. Germline CDR1 reads MNHEY; CDR2 reads SMNVEV (reference sequence). The DNA of the CDR3 is TGTGCCAGCAGTTTTCCAAAGTCTAGCGGGAGAGGGGTTACGCAGTATTTT. Its translation: CASSFPKSSGRGVTQYF.

This chain joins TRBV6-5 and TRBJ1-3; TRBD1 is a possible D gene (5 bases). CDR3 length equals 14 residues. The germline V and J ends were trimmed by 11 bases and 3 bases, with 17 bases remaining between them. The germline gives CDR1 MNHEY, CDR2 SVGAGI. Here the CDR3 DNA reads TGTGCCCTTGGAGTTGGGGGGAATGGAAACACCATATATTTT. Amino acid sequence: CALGVGGNGNTIYF.

The chain recombines TRBV10-1 with TRBJ2-2, with D possibly TRBD1 on 6 matching bases. Germline V CDR1 and CDR2: WNHNN, SYGVQD (reference sequence). CDR3 length equals 13 residues. Between the trimmed V and J ends, which lost 8 bases and 4 bases, there was a span of 11 bases. DNA of the CDR3: TGCGCCAGCCAAGACAGGTCCACCGGGGAGCTGTTTTTT. Translating gives CASQDRSTGELFF.

The J gene is TRBJ2-3, the V gene TRBV10-3, with a weak D call TRBD2 (5 bases). The CDR3 covers 14 residues. Germline CDR1 ENHRY, CDR2 SYGVKD. Trimming removed 6 bases from V and 0 bases from J, with 10 bases in between. CDR3 sequence reads: CAIRGLTSTDTQYF. CDR3 coding DNA: TGTGCCATCAGAGGACTTACTAGCACAGATACGCAGTATTTT.

The rearrangement joins TRBV11-2 to TRBJ2-5; TRBD2 aligns across 14 bases. Germline loops: CDR1 SGHAT, CDR2 FQNNGV. The CDR3 contains 17 residues. V was pared by 5 bases and J by 5 bases, with 10 bases of the junction left unmatched. CDR3 region: CASSDGTSGRGRETQYF. The DNA of the CDR3 is TGTGCCAGCAGCGATGGGACTAGCGGGAGAGGTCGCGAGACCCAGTACTTC.